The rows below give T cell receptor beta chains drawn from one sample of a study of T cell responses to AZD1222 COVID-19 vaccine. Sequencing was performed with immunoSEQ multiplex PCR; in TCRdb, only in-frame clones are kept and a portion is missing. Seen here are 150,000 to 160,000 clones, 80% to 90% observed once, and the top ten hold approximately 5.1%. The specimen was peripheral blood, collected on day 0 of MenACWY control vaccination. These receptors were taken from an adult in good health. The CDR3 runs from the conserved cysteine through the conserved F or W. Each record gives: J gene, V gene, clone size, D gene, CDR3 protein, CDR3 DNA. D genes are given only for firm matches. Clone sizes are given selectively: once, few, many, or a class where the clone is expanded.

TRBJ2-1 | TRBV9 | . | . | CASSVQGSSYNEQFF | TGTGCCAGCAGCGTCCAGGGGAGCTCCTACAATGAGCAGTTCTTC
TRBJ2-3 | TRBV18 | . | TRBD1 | CASSPSQGSTDTQYF | TGTGCCAGCTCACCGTCACAGGGGAGCACAGATACGCAGTATTTT
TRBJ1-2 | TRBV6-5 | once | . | CASRLTGEGGYTF | TGTGCCAGCAGACTCACTGGAGAGGGTGGCTACACCTTC
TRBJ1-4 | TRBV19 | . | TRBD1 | CASSPLGQGTEKLFF | TGTGCCAGTAGTCCTTTAGGACAGGGGACTGAAAAACTGTTTTTT
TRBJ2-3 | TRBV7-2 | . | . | CASSLDTGTQYF | TGTGCCAGCAGCTTAGATACGGGTACGCAGTATTTT
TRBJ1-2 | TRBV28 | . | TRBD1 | CATLTGGILATYGYTF | TGTGCCACTCTCACAGGGGGTATTTTGGCCACCTATGGCTACACCTTC
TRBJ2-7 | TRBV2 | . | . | CASSEARFSAEQYF | TGTGCCAGCAGTGAAGCGCGGTTTTCCGCCGAGCAGTACTTC
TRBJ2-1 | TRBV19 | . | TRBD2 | CASTFSGGHNEQFF | TGTGCCAGTACCTTTAGCGGGGGCCACAATGAGCAGTTCTTC
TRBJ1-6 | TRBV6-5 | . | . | CASSYSNPRDSPLHF | TGTGCCAGCAGTTACTCTAATCCGAGGGATTCACCCCTCCACTTT
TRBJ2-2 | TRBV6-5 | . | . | CASSYRDPPRELFF | TGTGCCAGCAGTTACCGAGACCCCCCCCGGGAGCTGTTTTTT
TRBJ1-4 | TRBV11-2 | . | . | CASSLIRGRTNEKLFF | TGTGCCAGCAGCTTAATCAGGGGACGAACTAATGAAAAACTGTTTTTT
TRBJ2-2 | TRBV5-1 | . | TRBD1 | CASSPEVRGRSGELFF | TGCGCCAGCAGCCCGGAGGTCAGGGGGCGATCCGGGGAGCTGTTTTTT
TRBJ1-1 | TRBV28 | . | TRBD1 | CASPPLLTGASDSAFF | TGTGCCAGCCCCCCCCTCCTTACAGGGGCCTCGGATTCAGCTTTCTTT
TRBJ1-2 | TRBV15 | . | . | CATSRESGSYGYTF | TGTGCCACCAGCAGAGAATCAGGGTCCTATGGCTACACCTTC
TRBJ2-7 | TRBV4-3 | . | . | CASSQDRAGSAYEQYF | TGCGCCAGCAGCCAAGATAGGGCGGGGTCCGCCTACGAGCAGTACTTC
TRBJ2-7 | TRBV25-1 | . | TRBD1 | CASTMGDRNYEQYF | TGTGCCAGCACCATGGGGGACAGGAATTACGAGCAGTACTTC
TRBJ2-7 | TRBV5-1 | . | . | CASSRSRRTLDSYEQYF | TGCGCCAGCAGCCGAAGCAGGAGGACACTTGATTCCTACGAGCAGTACTTC
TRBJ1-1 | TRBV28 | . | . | CASRPGGPLNTEAFF | TGTGCCAGCAGACCGGGGGGACCCCTGAACACTGAAGCTTTCTTT
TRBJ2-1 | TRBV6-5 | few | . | CASRRQVDEQFF | TGTGCCAGCAGGCGACAGGTAGATGAGCAGTTCTTC
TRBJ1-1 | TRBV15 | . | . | CATGRMNTEAFF | TGTGCCACAGGACGGATGAACACTGAAGCTTTCTTT
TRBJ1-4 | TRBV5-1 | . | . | CASSLTPVPTGREMEKLFF | TGCGCCAGCAGCTTGACTCCGGTTCCCACGGGTCGGGAGATGGAAAAACTGTTTTTT
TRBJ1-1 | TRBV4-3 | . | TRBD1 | CASSQDPAGTVPNTEAFF | TGCGCCAGCAGCCAAGATCCAGCGGGGACAGTTCCGAACACTGAAGCTTTCTTT
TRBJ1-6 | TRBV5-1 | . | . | CASSLQVGSPLHF | TGCGCCAGCAGCTTGCAGGTTGGGTCACCCCTCCACTTT
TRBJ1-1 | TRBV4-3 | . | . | CASSLSGGTEAFF | TGCGCCAGCAGCCTGTCCGGAGGAACTGAAGCTTTCTTT
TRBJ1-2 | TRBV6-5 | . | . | CASLEETGRGGYTF | TGTGCCAGTCTTGAGGAGACAGGCAGAGGTGGCTACACCTTC
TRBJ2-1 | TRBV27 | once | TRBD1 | CASSRATGTGINEQFF | TGTGCCAGCAGCCGGGCAACCGGGACAGGGATCAATGAGCAGTTCTTC
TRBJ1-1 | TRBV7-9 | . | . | CASSLGGWTEAFF | TGTGCCAGCAGCTTAGGAGGGTGGACTGAAGCTTTCTTT
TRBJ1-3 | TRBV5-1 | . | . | CASRGGPSGNTIYF | TGCGCCAGCAGGGGCGGTCCCTCTGGAAACACCATATATTTT
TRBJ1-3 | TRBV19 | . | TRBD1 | CASTLRSGQGSGNTIYF | TGTGCCAGTACCCTTAGATCGGGACAGGGCTCTGGAAACACCATATATTTT
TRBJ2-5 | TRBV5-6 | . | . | CASSLGTGKETQYF | TGTGCCAGCAGCTTGGGGACGGGTAAAGAGACCCAGTACTTC
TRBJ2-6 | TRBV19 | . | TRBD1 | CASSLRDRSSYGANVLTF | TGTGCCAGTAGCTTGCGGGACAGGTCAAGTTACGGGGCCAACGTCCTGACTTTC
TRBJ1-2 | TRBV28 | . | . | CASSLGEVNYGYTF | TGTGCCAGCAGCCTGGGGGAAGTAAACTATGGCTACACCTTC
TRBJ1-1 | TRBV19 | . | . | CASSIGRGLWPEAFF | TGTGCCAGTAGTATAGGAAGGGGATTGTGGCCTGAAGCTTTCTTT
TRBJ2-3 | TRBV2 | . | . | CASRFTDTQYF | TGTGCCAGCAGGTTCACAGATACGCAGTATTTT
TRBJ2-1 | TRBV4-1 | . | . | CASSQDEKGGRPYNEQFF | TGCGCCAGCAGCCAAGATGAAAAGGGTGGGAGACCCTACAATGAGCAGTTCTTC
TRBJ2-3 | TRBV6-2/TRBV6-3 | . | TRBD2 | CASSRSGDPLNTQYF | TGTGCCAGCAGCCGAAGCGGGGACCCGCTAAATACGCAGTATTTT
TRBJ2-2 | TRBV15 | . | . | CATSRDLSQLNTGELFF | TGTGCCACCAGCAGAGATCTGTCACAGCTGAACACCGGGGAGCTGTTTTTT
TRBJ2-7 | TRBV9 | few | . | CASSVGPTGYEQYF | TGTGCCAGCAGCGTAGGTCCGACAGGCTACGAGCAGTACTTC
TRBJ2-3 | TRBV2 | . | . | CASSEIGLVQDTQYF | TGTGCCAGCAGTGAAATCGGGCTAGTCCAAGATACGCAGTATTTT
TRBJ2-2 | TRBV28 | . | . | CASRTTGNTGELFF | TGTGCCAGCAGGACGACAGGGAACACCGGGGAGCTGTTTTTT